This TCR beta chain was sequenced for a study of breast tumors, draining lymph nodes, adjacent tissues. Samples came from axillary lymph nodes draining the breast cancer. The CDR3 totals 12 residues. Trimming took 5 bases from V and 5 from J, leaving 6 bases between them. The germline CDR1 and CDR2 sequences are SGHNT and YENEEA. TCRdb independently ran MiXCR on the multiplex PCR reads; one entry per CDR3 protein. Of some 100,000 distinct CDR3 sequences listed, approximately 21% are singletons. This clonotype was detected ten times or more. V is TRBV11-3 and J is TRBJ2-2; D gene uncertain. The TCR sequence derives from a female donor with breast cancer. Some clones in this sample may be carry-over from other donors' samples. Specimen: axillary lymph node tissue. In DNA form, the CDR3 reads TGTGCCAGCAGCCTCTCGACCGGGGAGCTGTTTTTT. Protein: CASSLSTGELFF.